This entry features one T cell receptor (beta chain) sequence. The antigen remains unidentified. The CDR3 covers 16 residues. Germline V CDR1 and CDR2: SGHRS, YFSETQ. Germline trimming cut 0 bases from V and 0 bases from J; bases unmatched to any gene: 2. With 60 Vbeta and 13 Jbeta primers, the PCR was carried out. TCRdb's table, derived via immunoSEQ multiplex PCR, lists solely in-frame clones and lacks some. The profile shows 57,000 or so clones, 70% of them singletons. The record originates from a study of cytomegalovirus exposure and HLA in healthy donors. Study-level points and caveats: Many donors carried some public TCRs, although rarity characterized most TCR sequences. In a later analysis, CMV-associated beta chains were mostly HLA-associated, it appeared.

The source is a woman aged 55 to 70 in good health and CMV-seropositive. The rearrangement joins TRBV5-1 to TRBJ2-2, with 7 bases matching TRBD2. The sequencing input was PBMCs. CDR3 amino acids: CASSLAAGANTGELFF. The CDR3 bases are TGCGCCAGCAGCTTGGCGGCGGGGGCGAACACCGGGGAGCTGTTTTTT. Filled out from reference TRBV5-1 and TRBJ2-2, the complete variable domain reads KAGVTQTPRYLIKTRGQQVTLSCSPISGHRSVSWYQQTPGQGLQFLFEYFSETQRNKGNFPGRFSGRQFSNSRSEMNVSTLELGDSALYLCASSLAAGANTGELFFGEGSRLTVL.